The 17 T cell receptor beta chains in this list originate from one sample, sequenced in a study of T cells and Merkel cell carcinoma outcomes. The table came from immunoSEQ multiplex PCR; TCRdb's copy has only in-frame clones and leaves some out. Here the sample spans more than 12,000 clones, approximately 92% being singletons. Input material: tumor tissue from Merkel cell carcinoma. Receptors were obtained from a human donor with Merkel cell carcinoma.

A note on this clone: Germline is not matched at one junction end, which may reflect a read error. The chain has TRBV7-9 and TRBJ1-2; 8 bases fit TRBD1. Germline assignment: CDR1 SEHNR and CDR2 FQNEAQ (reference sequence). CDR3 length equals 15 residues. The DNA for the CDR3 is TGTGTCAGCGAAATCCAGGGGGCGCCTAATTATGGCTACACCTTC. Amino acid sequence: CVSEIQGAPNYGYTF.

Here the CDR3 reads CATGQNYGYTF. The CDR3 DNA reads TGTGCCACGGGACAGAACTATGGCTACACCTTC. The chain carries TRBV7-9 and TRBJ1-2; 7 bases agree with TRBD1. The CDR3 extends over 11 amino acids. The trim removed 10 bases at V and 2 bases at J, leaving 1 base unmatched. Germline CDR1 is SEHNR and CDR2 is FQNEAQ (reference sequence). The variable domain in full, with the rest retrieved from reference TRBV7-9 and TRBJ1-2, is DTGVSQNPRHKITKRGQNVTFRCDPISEHNRLYWYRQTLGQGPEFLTYFQNEAQLEKSRLLSDRFSAERPKGSFSTLEIQRTEQGDSAMYLCATGQNYGYTFGSGTRLTVV.

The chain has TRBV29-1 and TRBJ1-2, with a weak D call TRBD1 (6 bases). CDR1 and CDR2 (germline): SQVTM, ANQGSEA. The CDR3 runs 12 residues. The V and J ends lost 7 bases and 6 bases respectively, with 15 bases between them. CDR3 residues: CSATQGGDGYTF. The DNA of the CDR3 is TGCAGCGCTACCCAAGGGGGGGATGGCTACACCTTC.

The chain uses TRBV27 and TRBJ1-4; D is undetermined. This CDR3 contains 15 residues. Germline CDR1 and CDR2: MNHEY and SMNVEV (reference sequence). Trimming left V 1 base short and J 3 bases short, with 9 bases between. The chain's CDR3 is CASSLFGVANEKLFF. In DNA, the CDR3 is TGTGCCAGCAGTTTATTTGGGGTTGCTAATGAAAAACTGTTTTTT.

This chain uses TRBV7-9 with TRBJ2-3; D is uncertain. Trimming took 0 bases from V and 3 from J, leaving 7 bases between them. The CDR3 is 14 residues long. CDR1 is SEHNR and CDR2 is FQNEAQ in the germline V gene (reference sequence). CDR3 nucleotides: TGTGCCAGCAGCTTAGCGCAGGAAACAGATACGCAGTATTTT. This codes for CASSLAQETDTQYF.

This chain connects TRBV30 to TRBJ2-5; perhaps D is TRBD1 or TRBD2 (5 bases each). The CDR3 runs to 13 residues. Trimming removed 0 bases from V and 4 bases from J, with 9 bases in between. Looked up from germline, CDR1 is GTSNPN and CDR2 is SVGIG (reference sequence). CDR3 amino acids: CAWSVKGRETQYF. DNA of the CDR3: TGTGCCTGGAGTGTAAAGGGGAGAGAGACCCAGTACTTC.

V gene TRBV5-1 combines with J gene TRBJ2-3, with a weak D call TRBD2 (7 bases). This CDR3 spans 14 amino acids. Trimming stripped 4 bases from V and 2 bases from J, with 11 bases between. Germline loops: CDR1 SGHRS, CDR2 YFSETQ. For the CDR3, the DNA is TGCGCCAGCAGCCGGGGGGCCCTCACAGATACGCAGTATTTT. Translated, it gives CASSRGALTDTQYF.

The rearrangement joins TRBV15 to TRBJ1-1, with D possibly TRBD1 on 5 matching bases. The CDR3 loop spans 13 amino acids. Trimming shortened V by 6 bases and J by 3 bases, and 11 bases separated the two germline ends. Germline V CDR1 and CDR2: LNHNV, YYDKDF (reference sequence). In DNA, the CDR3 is TGTGCCACCAGGCAGGGAGGTTACACTGAAGCTTTCTTT. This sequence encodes CATRQGGYTEAFF. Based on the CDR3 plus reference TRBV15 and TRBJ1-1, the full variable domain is DAMVIQNPRYQVTQFGKPVTLSCSQTLNHNVMYWYQQKSSQAPKLLFHYYDKDFNNEADTPDNFQSRRPNTSFCFLDIRSPGLGDTAMYLCATRQGGYTEAFFGQGTRLTVV.

The CDR3 DNA follows: TGTGCCAGCAGCTTATATCACGGGAGGGAGGGCACAGATACGCAGTATTTT. Translation gives CASSLYHGREGTDTQYF. The rearrangement joins TRBV5-5 to TRBJ2-3, with 8 bases fitting TRBD2. Germline loops: CDR1 SGHKS, CDR2 YYEKEE (reference sequence). V lost 2 bases, J lost 1 base, and 9 bases stayed unmatched. This CDR3 contains 17 residues. Looking up the rest from reference TRBV5-5 and TRBJ2-3 gives the full variable domain: DAGVTQSPTHLIKTRGQQVTLRCSPISGHKSVSWYQQVLGQGPQFIFQYYEKEERGRGNFPDRFSARQFPNYSSELNVNALLLGDSALYLCASSLYHGREGTDTQYFGPGTRLTVL.

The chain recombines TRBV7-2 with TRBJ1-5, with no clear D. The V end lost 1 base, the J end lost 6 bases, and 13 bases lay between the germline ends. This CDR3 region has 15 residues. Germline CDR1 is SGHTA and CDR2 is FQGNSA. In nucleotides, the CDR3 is TGTGCCAGCAGCTTAGTAAACCTCGCGGGTCAGCCCCAGCATTTT. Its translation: CASSLVNLAGQPQHF.

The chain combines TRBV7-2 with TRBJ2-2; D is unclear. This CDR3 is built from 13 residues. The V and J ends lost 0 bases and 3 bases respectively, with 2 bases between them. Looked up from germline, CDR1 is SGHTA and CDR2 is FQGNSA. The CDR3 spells CASSLAYTGELFF. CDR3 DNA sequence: TGTGCCAGCAGCTTAGCCTACACCGGGGAGCTGTTTTTT. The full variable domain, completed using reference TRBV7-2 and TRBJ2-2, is GAGVSQSPSNKVTEKGKDVELRCDPISGHTALYWYRQSLGQGLEFLIYFQGNSAPDKSGLPSDRFSAERTGGSVSTLTIQRTQQEDSAVYLCASSLAYTGELFFGEGSRLTVL.

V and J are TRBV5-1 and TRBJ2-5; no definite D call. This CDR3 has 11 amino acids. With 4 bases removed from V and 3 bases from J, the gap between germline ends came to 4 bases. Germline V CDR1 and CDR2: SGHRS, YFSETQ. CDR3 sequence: CASSQKETQYF. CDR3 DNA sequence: TGCGCCAGCAGCCAAAAAGAGACCCAGTACTTC.

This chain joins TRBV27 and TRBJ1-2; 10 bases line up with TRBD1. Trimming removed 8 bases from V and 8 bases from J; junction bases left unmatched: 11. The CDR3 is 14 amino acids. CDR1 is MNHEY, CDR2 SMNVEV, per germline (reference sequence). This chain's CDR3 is CASAPGTGAKGYTF. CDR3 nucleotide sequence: TGTGCCAGCGCGCCCGGGACAGGGGCCAAAGGCTACACCTTC.

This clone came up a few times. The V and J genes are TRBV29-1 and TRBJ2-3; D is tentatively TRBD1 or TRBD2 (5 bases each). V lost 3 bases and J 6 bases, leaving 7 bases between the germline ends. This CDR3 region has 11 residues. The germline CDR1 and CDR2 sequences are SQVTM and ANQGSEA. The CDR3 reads CSVEGEDTQYF. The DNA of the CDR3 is TGCAGCGTTGAGGGGGAGGATACGCAGTATTTT.

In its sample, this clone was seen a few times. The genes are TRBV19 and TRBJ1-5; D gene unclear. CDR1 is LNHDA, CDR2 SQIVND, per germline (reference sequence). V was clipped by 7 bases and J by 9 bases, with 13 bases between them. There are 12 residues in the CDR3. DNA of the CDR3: TGTGCCAGTACGAGTGGGTTCGGGCCCCAGCATTTT. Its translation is CASTSGFGPQHF.

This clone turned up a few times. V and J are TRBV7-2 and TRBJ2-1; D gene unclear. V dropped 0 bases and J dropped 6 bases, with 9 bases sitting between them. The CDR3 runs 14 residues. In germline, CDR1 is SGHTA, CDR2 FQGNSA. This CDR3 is CASSLAGSGNEQFF. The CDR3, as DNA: TGTGCCAGCAGCTTAGCAGGCTCAGGCAATGAGCAGTTCTTC.

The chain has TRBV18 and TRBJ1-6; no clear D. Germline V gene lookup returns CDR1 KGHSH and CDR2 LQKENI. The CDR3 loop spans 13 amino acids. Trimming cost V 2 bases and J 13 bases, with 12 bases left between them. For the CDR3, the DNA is TGTGCCAGCTCACCAAACGATTTGGGGCCCCTCCACTTT. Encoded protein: CASSPNDLGPLHF.